The following is a T cell receptor beta chain sequence with its context. Antigen: not known. The PCR contained 60 Vbeta and 13 Jbeta primers. The repertoire was sequenced with immunoSEQ multiplex PCR; TCRdb's copy has only in-frame clones and lacks some. The sample holds around 170,000 clones, around 72% seen once. Germline V gives CDR1 SGHNT, CDR2 YENEEA. The CDR3 covers 14 residues. V lost 0 bases, J lost 7 bases, and 12 bases lay in between. This sample is drawn from a study of cytomegalovirus exposure and HLA in healthy donors. On the study more broadly: Unique TCR beta sequences numbering around 110 million came from roughly 180 million T cells in an earlier analysis. The Caucasian-associated ancestry cluster held under 90% of around 380 genotyped donors. Study results and limitations: The authors later found HLA-associated TCR beta chains more clonally expanded than equally common others.

The chain recombines TRBV11-3 with TRBJ1-1, with D tentatively TRBD1 (5 bases). The TCR was taken from a woman in her fifties or sixties in good health and CMV-seropositive. Sequencing was performed on PBMCs. The CDR3 DNA follows: TGTGCCAGCAGCTTAGATCCAAATCAGGGTGAAGCTTTCTTT. Protein product: CASSLDPNQGEAFF.